These 18 T cell receptor beta chains were all obtained from the same sample, sequenced in a study of cytomegalovirus exposure and HLA in healthy donors. The PCR employed 60 Vbeta primers together with 13 Jbeta primers. The assay was immunoSEQ multiplex PCR, and TCRdb's table has in-frame clones only and misses some. The data contain 150,000 to 200,000 clones, around 75% of them singletons. Sequencing input: PBMCs. These TCRs come from a woman between 50 and 59 years old in good health and CMV-seronegative.

V usage is TRBV19 and J usage is TRBJ2-7; tentative D call: TRBD1 (5 bases). This CDR3 has 13 residues. Per germline, CDR1 LNHDA and CDR2 SQIVND (reference sequence). Trimming removed 2 bases at V and 4 bases at J, with 9 bases between. CDR3 sequence: CASSISQEYEQYF. CDR3 bases: TGTGCCAGTAGTATATCACAGGAGTACGAGCAGTACTTC.

The V and J genes are TRBV2 and TRBJ2-1; no clear D gene. Germline lookup yields CDR1 SNHLY and CDR2 FYNNEI. The CDR3 is made up of 11 amino acids. Deletions cut 8 bases from V and 2 bases from J, with 4 bases between. The CDR3 reads CASSTYNEQFF. The CDR3 nucleotides read TGTGCCAGCTCTACCTACAATGAGCAGTTCTTC.

A few counts support this clone. The J gene is TRBJ2-6, the V gene TRBV28; possible D gene TRBD2, 6 bases. The CDR3 is made up of 14 amino acids. The V and J ends lost 6 bases and 2 bases respectively, with 8 bases between them. The germline gives CDR1 MDHEN, CDR2 SYDVKM. The CDR3 protein is CASRSGAGANVLTF. In nucleotides, the CDR3 is TGTGCCAGCAGATCGGGAGCTGGGGCCAACGTCCTGACTTTC.

The chain employs TRBV7-9 and TRBJ2-2, with D possibly TRBD1 on 6 matching bases. The CDR3 is 13 amino acids. Trimming took 10 bases from V and 1 from J, leaving 10 bases between them. The germline V gene encodes CDR1 SEHNR and CDR2 FQNEAQ (reference sequence). The chain's CDR3 is CATPTGNTGELFF. For the CDR3, the DNA is TGTGCCACCCCGACAGGGAACACCGGGGAGCTGTTTTTT.

V is TRBV5-1 and J is TRBJ2-1; D may be TRBD2 (5 bases). V was clipped by 3 bases and J by 7 bases, with 14 bases between them. The CDR3 covers 14 residues. Per germline, CDR1 SGHRS and CDR2 YFSETQ. In DNA form, the CDR3 reads TGCGCCAGCAGCTCGGACGGGGAAAGGAATGAGCAGTTCTTC. This gives the protein CASSSDGERNEQFF.

This rearrangement joins TRBV7-3 to TRBJ2-7, with D perhaps matching TRBD2 (6 bases). Germline V gives CDR1 SGHTA, CDR2 FQGTGA. CDR3 length: 13 amino acids. With 6 bases removed from V and 2 bases from J, the gap between germline ends came to 11 bases. This CDR3 is CASSRDSTYEQYF. The DNA of the CDR3 is TGTGCCAGCAGTCGGGACTCCACCTACGAGCAGTACTTC. Full variable domain (outside the CDR3, taken from reference TRBV7-3 and TRBJ2-7): GAGVSQTPSNKVTEKGKYVELRCDPISGHTALYWYRQSLGQGPEFLIYFQGTGAADDSGLPNDRFFAVRPEGSVSTLKIQRTERGDSAVYLCASSRDSTYEQYFGPGTRLTVT.

Written as DNA, the CDR3 is TGTGCCAGCAGGGACAGGGTGAACACTGAAGCTTTCTTT. Encoded protein: CASRDRVNTEAFF. The chain links TRBV2 to TRBJ1-1; TRBD1 matches 8 bases. The V gene end was trimmed by 6 bases and the J gene end by 0 bases; junction bases not matched to a gene: 0. Looked up from germline, CDR1 is SNHLY and CDR2 is FYNNEI. The CDR3 loop spans 13 amino acids.

In its sample, this clone was seen once. The chain joins TRBV7-6 to TRBJ2-3; D perhaps matches TRBD1 (6 bases). Per germline, CDR1 SGHVS and CDR2 FNYEAQ. The CDR3 is 15 residues long. The V gene lost 6 bases and the J gene lost 3 bases, with 16 bases spanning the gap. CDR3 sequence: CASSSWVGGTDTQYF. The CDR3 DNA follows: TGTGCCAGCAGTTCCTGGGTAGGGGGTACAGATACGCAGTATTTT.

This clone was counted only a few times. The chain is built from TRBV5-4 and TRBJ2-1; D ambiguous. The CDR3 runs to 15 residues. Looked up from germline, CDR1 is SGHNT and CDR2 is YYREEE (reference sequence). The V end was cut by 3 bases, the J end by 4 bases, with 14 bases between. The CDR3 DNA reads as TGTGCCAGCAGCTATCAGTCCCTGTTGTACAATGAGCAGTTCTTC. Amino acids: CASSYQSLLYNEQFF.

The V call is TRBV19, the J call TRBJ1-5; no clear D gene. Per the germline V gene, CDR1 is LNHDA and CDR2 is SQIVND (reference sequence). This CDR3 region has 15 residues. V lost 4 bases, J lost 0 bases, and 10 bases lay in between. CDR3 sequence reads: CASSTQVISNQPQHF. CDR3 in DNA: TGTGCCAGTAGTACTCAGGTGATTAGCAATCAGCCCCAGCATTTT.

The V call is TRBV11-2, the J call TRBJ2-1; TRBD2 might be the D (5 bases). The CDR3 covers 15 residues. CDR1 and CDR2 (germline): SGHAT, FQNNGV. Trimming took 1 base from V and 3 from J, leaving 10 bases between them. CDR3 sequence (DNA): TGTGCCAGCAGCTTAGGTAAGCGGAACTACAATGAGCAGTTCTTC. Translation gives CASSLGKRNYNEQFF.

The CDR3, as DNA: TGTGCCAGCAGCTTAAGCCCCTACAGGACAGAGAGTAACTATGGCTACACCTTC. Translation: CASSLSPYRTESNYGYTF. V gene TRBV7-2 combines with J gene TRBJ1-2; D might be TRBD1 (6 bases). The V gene's germline CDR1 is SGHTA and CDR2 FQGNSA. V shed 2 bases and J shed 1 base, with 20 bases lying between them. CDR3 length equals 18 residues.

The gene calls are TRBV19 and TRBJ2-1, with a tentative D call TRBD2 (5 bases). Trimming left V 3 bases short and J 6 bases short, with 6 bases between. This CDR3 comprises 12 residues. Germline assignment: CDR1 LNHDA and CDR2 SQIVND (reference sequence). The DNA for the CDR3 is TGTGCCAGTAGTATGCGGGTCAATGAGCAGTTCTTC. This encodes CASSMRVNEQFF.

Details on this clone: Other DNA sequences in the same sample also yield this CDR3. The chain employs TRBV7-2 and TRBJ1-5; 7 bases match TRBD1. Germline V lookup: CDR1 SGHTA, CDR2 FQGNSA. The CDR3 consists of 15 residues. V lost 1 base to trimming and J lost 3 bases; unmatched junction nucleotides: 3. The CDR3 bases are TGTGCCAGCAGCTTAGGACAGGGCTCCAATCAGCCCCAGCATTTT. Encoded protein: CASSLGQGSNQPQHF. Full variable domain (remainder filled in from reference TRBV7-2 and TRBJ1-5): GAGVSQSPSNKVTEKGKDVELRCDPISGHTALYWYRQSLGQGLEFLIYFQGNSAPDKSGLPSDRFSAERTGGSVSTLTIQRTQQEDSAVYLCASSLGQGSNQPQHFGDGTRLSIL.

The rearrangement uses TRBV19 and TRBJ1-5, with 11 bases lining up with TRBD1. J was trimmed by 0 bases and V by 6 bases; bases with no gene match: 10. The CDR3 length is 18 residues. The V gene's germline CDR1 is LNHDA and CDR2 SQIVND (reference sequence). The CDR3 protein is CASSVGQGAILSNQPQHF. In DNA, the CDR3 is TGTGCCAGTAGCGTCGGACAGGGGGCGATCCTTAGCAATCAGCCCCAGCATTTT.

V gene TRBV7-2 combines with J gene TRBJ2-5; the match to TRBD2 covers 10 bases. The CDR3 sequence is 13 residues long. Germline V CDR1 and CDR2: SGHTA, FQGNSA. V lost 6 bases, J lost 5 bases, and 3 bases stayed unmatched. CDR3 protein: CASRRTSGETQYF. The CDR3 DNA is TGTGCCAGCAGAAGGACTAGCGGCGAGACCCAGTACTTC.

The chain couples TRBV15 to TRBJ1-5; D unclear. This CDR3 is built from 14 residues. Germline V gene lookup returns CDR1 LNHNV and CDR2 YYDKDF (reference sequence). Deletions cut 5 bases from V and 0 bases from J, with 8 bases between. The CDR3 DNA is TGTGCCACCAGCTTAAGAGTTAGCAATCAGCCCCAGCATTTT. Its translation is CATSLRVSNQPQHF. The full variable domain, its missing parts supplied by reference TRBV15 and TRBJ1-5, is DAMVIQNPRYQVTQFGKPVTLSCSQTLNHNVMYWYQQKSSQAPKLLFHYYDKDFNNEADTPDNFQSRRPNTSFCFLDIRSPGLGDTAMYLCATSLRVSNQPQHFGDGTRLSIL.

The CDR3: CASSQSQTDGYTF. The CDR3 nucleotides are TGCGCCAGCAGTCAATCGCAGACAGATGGCTACACCTTC. The V and J genes are TRBV23-1 and TRBJ1-2; a possible D gene is TRBD1 (5 bases). TRBV23-1 is annotated as an ORF whose role is uncertain. Deletions cut 0 bases from V and 6 bases from J, with 8 bases between. This CDR3 has 13 amino acids.